This section outlines one T cell receptor (beta chain) sequence together with its context. This entry belongs to a study of technical replicates of blood from a handful of donors. Profiling relied on immunoSEQ multiplex PCR, and the TCRdb table lists in-frame clones only, not all of them. The profile shows 85,000 to 100,000 clones, almost 96% of them singletons. The CDR3 is 12 residues long. Per the germline V gene, CDR1 is MNHEY and CDR2 is SVGAGI. J lost 11 bases, V lost 6 bases, and 8 bases had no gene match. The sequencing sample was made of T cells isolated from PBMCs. This receptor was identified in a human donor in good health. This chain links TRBV6-5 with TRBJ1-1, with 8 bases matching TRBD1. The CDR3 DNA follows: TGTGCCAGCAGCCTAGGACAGGGACGCGCTTTCTTT. Its translation is CASSLGQGRAFF.